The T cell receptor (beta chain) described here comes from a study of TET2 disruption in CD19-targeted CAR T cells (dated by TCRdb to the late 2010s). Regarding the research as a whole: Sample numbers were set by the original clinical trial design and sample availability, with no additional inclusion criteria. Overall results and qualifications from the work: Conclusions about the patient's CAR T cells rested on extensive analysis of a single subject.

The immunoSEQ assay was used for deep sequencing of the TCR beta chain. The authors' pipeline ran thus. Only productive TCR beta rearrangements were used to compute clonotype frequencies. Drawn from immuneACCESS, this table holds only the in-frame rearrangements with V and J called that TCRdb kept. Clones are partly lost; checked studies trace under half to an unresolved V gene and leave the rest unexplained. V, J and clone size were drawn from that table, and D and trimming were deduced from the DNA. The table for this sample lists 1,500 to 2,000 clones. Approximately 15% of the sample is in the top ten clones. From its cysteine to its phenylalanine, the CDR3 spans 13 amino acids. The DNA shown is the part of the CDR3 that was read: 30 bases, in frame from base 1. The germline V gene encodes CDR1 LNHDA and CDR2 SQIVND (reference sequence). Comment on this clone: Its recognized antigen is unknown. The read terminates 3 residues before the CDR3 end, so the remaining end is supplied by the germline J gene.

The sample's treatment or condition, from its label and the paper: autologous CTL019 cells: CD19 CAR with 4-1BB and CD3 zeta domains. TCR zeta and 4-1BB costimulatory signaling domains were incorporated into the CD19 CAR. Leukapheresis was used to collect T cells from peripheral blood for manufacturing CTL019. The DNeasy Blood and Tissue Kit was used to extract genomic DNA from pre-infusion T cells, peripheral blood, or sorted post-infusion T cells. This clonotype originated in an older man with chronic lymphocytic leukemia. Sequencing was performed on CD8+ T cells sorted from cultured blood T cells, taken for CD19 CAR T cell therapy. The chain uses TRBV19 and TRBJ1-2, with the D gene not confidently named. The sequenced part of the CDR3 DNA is TGTGCCAGTAGTATCATCCCCAACAATGAA. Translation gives CASSIIPNNE. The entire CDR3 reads CASSIIPNNEYTF.